The clone carrying this TCR beta chain was counted ten times or more. Its target is unknown. Healthy Caucasians from Russia aged about 6 to 95 served as donors. Peripheral blood from each donor was collected in a volume of 8.5 to 10 milliliters. This sample was taken from a study of blood T cells in healthy people across ages. Findings of the study overall: Researchers judged that diversity estimates from one million T cells fell short of true values.

The junction had 10 bases not matched to a gene; V was cut back by 0 bases and J by 1 base. The CDR3 sequence is 18 residues long. Germline V gives CDR1 SGHDN, CDR2 FVKESK. The authors ran a second PCR of about 6 to 11 cycles using a sample-barcoded 5' primer and a J-beta primer mix. The yield of each sample was at least 3 million CDR3-containing paired-end reads. TCRdb processed the 5' RACE reads anew with MiXCR; each CDR3 protein has one entry. Among some 890,000 distinct CDR3 sequences, just under 30% were seen once, and the ten largest hold 10%. These sequences were also reported in another study, on T cells of mothers and their children.

The source of this sequence is a woman aged 40 to 50 in good health. The chain employs TRBV14 and TRBJ2-7, with 9 bases identical to TRBD1. The sample consisted of blood. For the CDR3, the DNA is TGTGCCAGCAGCCAAGATGATTCTTACAGGGGGCAGTCCTACGAGCAGTACTTC. It codes for CASSQDDSYRGQSYEQYF. Supplemented by reference TRBV14 and TRBJ2-7, the full variable domain reads EAGVTQFPSHSVIEKGQTVTLRCDPISGHDNLYWYRRVMGKEIKFLLHFVKESKQDESGMPNNRFLAERTGGTYSTLKVQPAELEDSGVYFCASSQDDSYRGQSYEQYFGPGTRLTVT.